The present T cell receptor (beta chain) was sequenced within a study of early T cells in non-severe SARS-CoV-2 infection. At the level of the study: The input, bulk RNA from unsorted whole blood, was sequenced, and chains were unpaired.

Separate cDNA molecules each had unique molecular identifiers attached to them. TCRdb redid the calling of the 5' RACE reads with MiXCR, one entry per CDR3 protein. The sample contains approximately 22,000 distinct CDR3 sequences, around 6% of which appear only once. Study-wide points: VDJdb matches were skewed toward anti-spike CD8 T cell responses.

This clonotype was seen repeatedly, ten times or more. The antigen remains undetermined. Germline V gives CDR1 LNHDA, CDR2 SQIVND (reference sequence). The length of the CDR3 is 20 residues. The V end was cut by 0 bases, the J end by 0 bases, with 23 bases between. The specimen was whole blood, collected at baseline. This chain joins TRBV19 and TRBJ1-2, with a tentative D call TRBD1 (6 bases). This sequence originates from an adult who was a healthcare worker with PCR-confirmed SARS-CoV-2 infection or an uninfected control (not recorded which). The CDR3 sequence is CASSIDLLTGRGLANYGYTF. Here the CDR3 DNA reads TGTGCCAGTAGTATAGATCTCCTCACAGGGAGGGGATTAGCTAACTATGGCTACACCTTC.